The 32 T cell receptor beta chains below all came from one sample that was sequenced in a study of blood T cell repertoires in COVID-19. Sequenced by immunoSEQ multiplex PCR; TCRdb stores in-frame clones only, minus some. In the table there are some 100,000 clones, 91% of which are singletons. What was sequenced was peripheral blood. Receptor source: a human donor with active COVID-19. The donor label of this sample is uncertain.

The chain links TRBV30 to TRBJ2-7, with TRBD1 as a possible D gene (6 bases). The CDR3 runs 16 residues. V was clipped by 4 bases and J by 2 bases, with 21 bases between them. In germline, CDR1 is GTSNPN, CDR2 SVGIG (reference sequence). The chain's CDR3 is CAWNTKIQGNPYEQYF. CDR3 nucleotide sequence: TGTGCCTGGAATACAAAGATACAGGGTAATCCCTACGAGCAGTACTTC.

This clone was recorded once. V gene TRBV6-5 combines with J gene TRBJ1-4; D possibly corresponds to TRBD1 (5 bases). V was pared by 7 bases and J by 5 bases, with 17 bases between. CDR3 length: 15 amino acids. Germline V lookup: CDR1 MNHEY, CDR2 SVGAGI. CDR3 nucleotides: TGTGCCAGCACCCTTACCTGGGGGGGAAATGAAAAACTGTTTTTT. Translation gives CASTLTWGGNEKLFF.

The chain recombines TRBV6-5 with TRBJ2-7; TRBD1 is a possible D gene (6 bases). This CDR3 is built from 13 residues. CDR1 is MNHEY, CDR2 SVGAGI, per germline. The germline V and J ends were trimmed by 6 bases and 2 bases, with 11 bases remaining between them. In DNA, the CDR3 is TGTGCCAGCAGCGCGACAGGACCCTACGAGCAGTACTTC. This encodes CASSATGPYEQYF.

In this sample, this clone turned up once. The rearrangement links TRBV5-4 to TRBJ1-2, with D tentatively TRBD1 (6 bases). The V end was cut by 5 bases, the J end by 4 bases, with 15 bases between. The CDR3 is 14 residues long. Germline V lookup: CDR1 SGHNT, CDR2 YYREEE (reference sequence). CDR3 sequence reads: CASRGAGSTYGYTF. Here the CDR3 DNA reads TGTGCCAGCAGGGGGGCGGGTAGTACCTATGGCTACACCTTC.

The sample holds one count of this clone. The chain uses TRBV7-9 and TRBJ2-7, with D possibly being TRBD1 (6 bases). V lost 6 bases, J lost 3 bases, and 21 bases lay in between. The germline gives CDR1 SEHNR, CDR2 FQNEAQ (reference sequence). This CDR3 contains 16 residues. The CDR3 here is CASRPSGQGPIYEQYF. In nucleotides, the CDR3 is TGTGCCAGCAGACCTTCTGGTCAGGGGCCAATCTACGAGCAGTACTTC. The full variable domain, completed using reference TRBV7-9 and TRBJ2-7, is DTGVSQNPRHKITKRGQNVTFRCDPISEHNRLYWYRQTLGQGPEFLTYFQNEAQLEKSRLLSDRFSAERPKGSFSTLEIQRTEQGDSAMYLCASRPSGQGPIYEQYFGPGTRLTVT.

V usage is TRBV6-5 and J usage is TRBJ1-6; TRBD1 matches 9 bases. After removal of 7 bases from V and 8 bases from J, the junction contained 6 bases not matched to a gene. CDR1 and CDR2 (germline): MNHEY, SVGAGI. The CDR3 is made up of 14 amino acids. CDR3 sequence: CASTGTGLDSPLHF. In DNA form, the CDR3 reads TGTGCCAGCACCGGGACAGGGCTTGATTCACCCCTCCACTTT.

This clone was seen a single time. V gene TRBV12-3 or TRBV12-4 combines with J gene TRBJ1-1, with D possibly matching TRBD1 (6 bases). Trimming cost V 5 bases and J 6 bases, with 10 bases left between them. The CDR3 runs 12 residues. As DNA, the CDR3 is TGTGCCAGCAGTGCGACAGGATCTGAAGCTTTCTTT. Its protein product is CASSATGSEAFF.

This chain joins TRBV5-4 and TRBJ1-4; 8 bases are shared with TRBD1. After removal of 2 bases from V and 5 bases from J, the junction contained 11 bases not matched to a gene. This CDR3 comprises 17 residues. CDR1 SGHNT and CDR2 YYREEE come from the germline V gene (reference sequence). The CDR3 spells CASSFSVGQGANEKLFF. CDR3 sequence (DNA): TGTGCCAGCAGCTTCAGTGTCGGGCAGGGGGCAAATGAAAAACTGTTTTTT.

J is TRBJ2-5 and V is TRBV6-1; 8 bases map to TRBD2. The CDR3 has 16 residues. Germline CDR1 MNHNS, CDR2 SASEGT. V dropped 1 base and J dropped 5; count of bases not matched to a gene: 9. This CDR3 reads CASSEDPGGPEETQYF. CDR3 nucleotides: TGTGCCAGCAGTGAAGATCCGGGGGGGCCGGAGGAGACCCAGTACTTC.

The V call is TRBV18, the J call TRBJ1-6; possible D gene TRBD1, 5 bases. Germline CDR1 reads KGHSH; CDR2 reads LQKENI. The CDR3 loop spans 14 amino acids. Deletions cut 3 bases from V and 4 bases from J, with 7 bases between. The CDR3 spells CASSPQGYNSPLHF. Written as DNA, the CDR3 is TGTGCCAGCTCACCCCAGGGTTATAATTCACCCCTCCACTTT.

The chain is built from TRBV11-2 and TRBJ2-5, with D possibly being TRBD1 (6 bases). Per germline, CDR1 SGHAT and CDR2 FQNNGV. The CDR3 totals 17 residues. The V gene lost 6 bases and the J gene lost 0 bases, with 20 bases spanning the gap. The CDR3 coding sequence is TGTGCCAGCAGTCGCCACGAGAGGGGGACGTACCAAGAGACCCAGTACTTC. It is translated as CASSRHERGTYQETQYF.

The chain links TRBV5-1 to TRBJ1-1, with 8 bases lining up with TRBD1. The J segment lost 4 bases and the V segment lost 0 bases, leaving 8 bases of the junction unmatched. The CDR3 consists of 16 residues. Germline lookup yields CDR1 SGHRS and CDR2 YFSETQ. The CDR3 region is CASSLVTGAPTTEAFF. The CDR3 DNA is TGCGCCAGCAGCTTGGTGACAGGGGCCCCCACCACTGAAGCTTTCTTT.

The V gene is TRBV7-9, the J gene TRBJ2-5; D may be TRBD1 (8 bases). This CDR3 has 15 amino acids. V shed 5 bases and J shed 6 bases, with 19 bases lying between them. CDR1 is SEHNR and CDR2 is FQNEAQ in the germline V gene (reference sequence). The CDR3: CASSGGDRILQTQYF. The CDR3 DNA follows: TGTGCCAGCAGCGGGGGGGACAGGATATTACAGACCCAGTACTTC. Looking up the rest from reference TRBV7-9 and TRBJ2-5 gives the full variable domain: DTGVSQNPRHKITKRGQNVTFRCDPISEHNRLYWYRQTLGQGPEFLTYFQNEAQLEKSRLLSDRFSAERPKGSFSTLEIQRTEQGDSAMYLCASSGGDRILQTQYFGPGTRLLVL.

V is TRBV6-5 and J is TRBJ1-4; unclear D gene. The CDR3 contains 15 residues. V lost 4 bases and J 4 bases, leaving 13 bases between the germline ends. Germline V CDR1 and CDR2: MNHEY, SVGAGI. CDR3 loop: CASSSNMAGNEKLFF. CDR3 sequence (DNA): TGTGCCAGCAGTTCCAACATGGCGGGTAATGAAAAACTGTTTTTT.

The rearrangement links TRBV29-1 to TRBJ2-6; D is unclear. Germline CDR1 and CDR2: SQVTM and ANQGSEA. V was pared by 4 bases and J by 0 bases, with 7 bases between. The CDR3 spans 14 residues. CDR3: CSVVSVSGANVLTF. In DNA form, the CDR3 reads TGCAGCGTTGTTTCGGTCTCTGGGGCCAACGTCCTGACTTTC.

V is TRBV7-9 and J is TRBJ2-1, with 9 bases lining up with TRBD2. Per germline, CDR1 SEHNR and CDR2 FQNEAQ (reference sequence). Trimming took 6 bases from V and 0 from J; bases not matched to a gene: 6. The CDR3 runs 16 residues. CDR3 region: CASSSSGKSSYNEQFF. CDR3 nucleotides: TGTGCCAGCAGTTCTAGCGGGAAGAGCTCCTACAATGAGCAGTTCTTC.

This clone showed up just once. The J gene is TRBJ1-1, the V gene TRBV5-4, with 8 bases fitting TRBD1. The CDR3 has 15 amino acids. CDR1 and CDR2 (germline): SGHNT, YYREEE (reference sequence). With V trimmed by 4 bases and J by 1 base, 6 bases remained unmatched. DNA for the CDR3: TGTGCCAGCAGCAACAGGGGGAAGGGGAACACTGAAGCTTTCTTT. Amino acids: CASSNRGKGNTEAFF.

The CDR3 loop is CASSSLAGGGGEQFF. CDR3 coding DNA: TGCGCCAGCAGCTCCCTAGCGGGGGGCGGTGGGGAGCAGTTCTTC. The gene calls are TRBV5-1 and TRBJ2-1; 11 nucleotides match TRBD2. Germline trimming cut 3 bases from V and 10 bases from J; bases unmatched to any gene: 9. Germline loops: CDR1 SGHRS, CDR2 YFSETQ. The CDR3 is made up of 15 amino acids.

The rearrangement uses TRBV7-2 and TRBJ2-3, with 10 bases that match TRBD2. In germline, CDR1 is SGHTA, CDR2 FQGNSA. CDR3 size: 16 residues. The V gene end was trimmed by 5 bases and the J gene end by 1 base; junction bases not matched to a gene: 6. The CDR3 DNA follows: TGTGCCAGCAGCCTAATAGCGGGGGGAGGCACAGATACGCAGTATTTT. This translates into CASSLIAGGGTDTQYF.

The rearrangement joins TRBV2 to TRBJ1-5; possibly TRBD1 for D (6 bases). The CDR3 extends over 14 amino acids. Germline V gene data show CDR1 as SNHLY and CDR2 as FYNNEI. The V gene lost 7 bases and the J gene lost 0 bases, with 10 bases spanning the gap. The CDR3 DNA is TGTGCCAGCAATGGACAGATTAGCAATCAGCCCCAGCATTTT. Amino acid sequence: CASNGQISNQPQHF.

The J gene is TRBJ2-1, the V gene TRBV11-2; D is undetermined. V lost 3 bases and J 5 bases, leaving 8 bases between the germline ends. From germline, CDR1 is SGHAT and CDR2 FQNNGV. The CDR3 covers 13 residues. The chain's CDR3 is CASSFGRNNEQFF. As DNA, the CDR3 is TGTGCCAGCAGCTTCGGCAGGAACAATGAGCAGTTCTTC. Using reference TRBV11-2 and TRBJ2-1 for the parts outside the CDR3, the full variable domain is EAGVAQSPRYKIIEKRQSVAFWCNPISGHATLYWYQQILGQGPKLLIQFQNNGVVDDSQLPKDRFSAERLKGVDSTLKIQPAKLEDSAVYLCASSFGRNNEQFFGPGTRLTVL.

The chain recombines TRBV6-4 with TRBJ1-4, with a tentative D call TRBD1 (6 bases). V shed 2 bases and J shed 8 bases, with 12 bases lying between them. The germline gives CDR1 MRHNA, CDR2 SNTAGT. The CDR3 runs 14 residues. The CDR3 is CASSDPYGQEKLFF. The CDR3 DNA reads TGTGCCAGCAGTGACCCGTACGGACAGGAAAAACTGTTTTTT.

The rearrangement links TRBV5-1 to TRBJ1-4; TRBD1 aligns across 9 bases. The germline V gene encodes CDR1 SGHRS and CDR2 YFSETQ. The CDR3 is 14 amino acids. Trimming at V came to 5 bases and at J to 8 bases, leaving 7 bases not matched to a gene. CDR3 nucleotide sequence: TGCGCCAGCAGACCCGGGACAGGGAGCGAAAAACTGTTTTTT. Translation: CASRPGTGSEKLFF.

The rearrangement links TRBV19 to TRBJ1-2; no clear D gene. CDR3 length: 12 amino acids. V was cut by 5 bases and J by 3 bases, with 7 bases left in between. Looked up from germline, CDR1 is LNHDA and CDR2 is SQIVND (reference sequence). The CDR3 nucleotides read TGTGCCAGTAGTGGGAGACACTATGGCTACACCTTC. Encoded protein: CASSGRHYGYTF. The entire variable domain, with the rest obtained from reference TRBV19 and TRBJ1-2, is as follows: DGGITQSPKYLFRKEGQNVTLSCEQNLNHDAMYWYRQDPGQGLRLIYYSQIVNDFQKGDIAEGYSVSREKKESFPLTVTSAQKNPTAFYLCASSGRHYGYTFGSGTRLTVV.

The rearrangement joins TRBV7-2 to TRBJ2-2; D gene ambiguous. V dropped 1 base and J dropped 5 bases, with 8 bases sitting between them. In germline, CDR1 is SGHTA, CDR2 FQGNSA. The CDR3 totals 14 residues. The CDR3 region has the DNA TGTGCCAGCAGCTTAGATGACATGACCGGGGAGCTGTTTTTT. It encodes CASSLDDMTGELFF.

In its sample, this clone was seen once. This sequence joins TRBV11-2 and TRBJ2-5, with D hard to call. From germline, CDR1 is SGHAT and CDR2 FQNNGV. CDR3 length equals 16 residues. Trimming cost V 5 bases and J 1 base, with 17 bases left between them. CDR3 bases: TGTGCCAGCAGCCTGGGCCCTTCCCAGAGCCAAGAGACCCAGTACTTC. Translation: CASSLGPSQSQETQYF.

The CDR3 sequence: CASSLRTSGGPQETQYF. The CDR3 region has the DNA TGTGCCAGCAGTCTTCGGACTAGCGGGGGTCCCCAAGAGACCCAGTACTTC. This rearrangement joins TRBV28 to TRBJ2-5; 13 bases match TRBD2. The CDR3 is 17 residues long. The J segment lost 1 base and the V segment lost 5 bases, leaving 7 bases of the junction unmatched. From germline, CDR1 is MDHEN and CDR2 SYDVKM.

On this clone itself: In the same sample, other DNA sequences code for this CDR3. The J gene is TRBJ1-5, the V gene TRBV28, with D possibly matching TRBD1 (5 bases). The V and J ends lost 4 bases and 6 bases respectively, with 10 bases between them. Germline V CDR1 and CDR2: MDHEN, SYDVKM. The CDR3 length is 13 residues. This chain's CDR3 is CASSYGGGQPQHF. The DNA of the CDR3 is TGTGCCAGCAGTTATGGGGGGGGTCAGCCCCAGCATTTT.

The chain employs TRBV7-2 and TRBJ2-5, with D possibly TRBD1 on 5 matching bases. CDR1 and CDR2 from the germline V gene are SGHTA and FQGNSA. There are 14 residues in the CDR3. The V end lost 4 bases, the J end lost 5 bases, and 14 bases lay between the germline ends. The CDR3 coding sequence is TGTGCCAGCAGCTCAATGGCAGGGTGGGAGACCCAGTACTTC. This encodes CASSSMAGWETQYF.

The chain recombines TRBV4-1 with TRBJ2-7; 11 bases are a match to TRBD1. V trimming: 4 bases; J trimming: 3 bases; junction bases outside the gene matches: 2. Germline V gene sequence: CDR1 MGHRA, CDR2 YSYEKL. The CDR3 is 14 amino acids. The DNA of the CDR3 is TGCGCCAGCAGCCCGGGACAGGGGGGCTACGAGCAGTACTTC. Its translation: CASSPGQGGYEQYF.

The CDR3, as DNA: TGTGCCAGCATGACCCAGGGGAACACTGAAGCTTTCTTT. Translation gives CASMTQGNTEAFF. This chain uses TRBV2 with TRBJ1-1, with D possibly being TRBD1 (5 bases). V lost 7 bases and J lost 1, with 10 bases in between. CDR1 and CDR2 (germline): SNHLY, FYNNEI. The CDR3 is made up of 13 amino acids.

The genes are TRBV6-5 and TRBJ2-5, with D unclear. The CDR3 spans 14 residues. The V gene lost 3 bases and the J gene lost 2 bases, with 10 bases spanning the gap. CDR1 is MNHEY, CDR2 SVGAGI, per germline. The CDR3 DNA is TGTGCCAGCAGTTATTTGGGCAGACAAGAGACCCAGTACTTC. It yields the protein CASSYLGRQETQYF.